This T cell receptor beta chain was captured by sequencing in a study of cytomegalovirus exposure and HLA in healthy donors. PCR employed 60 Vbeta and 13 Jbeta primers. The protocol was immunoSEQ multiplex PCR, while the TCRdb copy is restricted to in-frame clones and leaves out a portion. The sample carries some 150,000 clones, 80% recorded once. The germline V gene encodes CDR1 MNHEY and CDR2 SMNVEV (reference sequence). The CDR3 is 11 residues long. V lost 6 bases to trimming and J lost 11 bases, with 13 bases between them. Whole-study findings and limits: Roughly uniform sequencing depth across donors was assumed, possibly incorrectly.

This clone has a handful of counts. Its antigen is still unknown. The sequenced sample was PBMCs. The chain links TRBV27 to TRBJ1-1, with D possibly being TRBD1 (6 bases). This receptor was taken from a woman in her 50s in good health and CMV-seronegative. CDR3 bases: TGTGCCAGCAGGCTTCAGGGGCAGGCTTTCTTT. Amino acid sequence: CASRLQGQAFF.